The following is a T cell receptor beta chain sequence with its context. Antigen specificity is unknown. This record comes from a study of somatic mutations in cytotoxic T cells in rheumatoid arthritis. Study-level findings and limits: The targets (antigens) of the expanded CD8+ clones were not known.

The V gene's germline CDR1 is SGHAT and CDR2 FQNNGV. V was pared by 5 bases and J by 6 bases, with 14 bases between. The length of the CDR3 is 14 residues. The repertoire was sequenced with immunoSEQ multiplex PCR; TCRdb's copy has only in-frame clones and lacks some. This sample yields 9,000 to 13,000 clones, of which approximately 70% are seen a single time; about two fifths belongs to the top ten. Sequences were obtained from CD8+ T cells sorted from blood. The source is a man aged 55 to 70 in good health. The chain recombines TRBV11-2 with TRBJ2-1, with D uncertain. In DNA, the CDR3 is TGTGCCAGCAGCCCCGAGTTGGTGCCCAATGAGCAGTTCTTC. This encodes CASSPELVPNEQFF.